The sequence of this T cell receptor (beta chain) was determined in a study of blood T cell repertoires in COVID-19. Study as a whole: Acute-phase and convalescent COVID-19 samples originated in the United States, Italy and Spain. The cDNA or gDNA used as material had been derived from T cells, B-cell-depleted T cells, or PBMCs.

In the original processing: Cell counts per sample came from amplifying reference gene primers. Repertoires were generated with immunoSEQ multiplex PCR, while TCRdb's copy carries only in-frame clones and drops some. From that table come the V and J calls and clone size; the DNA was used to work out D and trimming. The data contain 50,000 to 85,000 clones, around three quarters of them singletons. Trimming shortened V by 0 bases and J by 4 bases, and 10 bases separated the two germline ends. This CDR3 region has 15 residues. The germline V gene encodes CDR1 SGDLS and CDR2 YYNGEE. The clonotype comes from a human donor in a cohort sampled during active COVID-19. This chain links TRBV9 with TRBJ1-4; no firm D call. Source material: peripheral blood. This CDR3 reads CASSVAGGGNEKLFF. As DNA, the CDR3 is TGTGCCAGCAGCGTAGCCGGCGGAGGTAATGAAAAACTGTTTTTT.